This T cell receptor beta chain is from a study of T cell responses to AZD1222 COVID-19 vaccine. For the study at large: Pooled samples include second doses given at about 4 or 12 weeks. Study-wide points: The reported proportion of spike-specific TCRs targeting unmutated variant regions was nearly half. Clonal diversity may have been underestimated, and the donors were mostly white British, with more females than males. It was only after the peak T cell response that any repertoires were sampled.

Note on this clone: No antigen is known for it.

V was cut by 6 bases and J by 1 base, with 10 bases left in between. The V gene's germline CDR1 is MNHEY and CDR2 SMNVEV (reference sequence). The CDR3 consists of 14 residues. Sequencing used immunoSEQ multiplex PCR; TCRdb keeps in-frame clones, though not all of them. The data hold about 140,000 clones, with 80% to 95% observed a single time. The rearrangement uses TRBV27 and TRBJ1-5, with D tentatively TRBD1 (6 bases). Sequenced here: peripheral blood, sampled on day 0 of AZD1222 vaccination. The source is an adult in good health. This CDR3 reads CASRTGLSNQPQHF. The CDR3 DNA sequence: TGTGCCAGCAGAACAGGGCTGAGCAATCAGCCCCAGCATTTT.